These 30 T cell receptor beta chains came from one sample sequenced in a study of cytomegalovirus exposure and HLA in healthy donors. With 60 Vbeta and 13 Jbeta primers, the PCR was carried out. Libraries were prepared by immunoSEQ multiplex PCR; TCRdb keeps only in-frame clonotypes and omits some of them. The sample has about 140,000 clones, 61% seen once. Specimen: PBMCs. Receptor source: a male donor in good health and CMV-seronegative.

Remarks on this clone: Other DNA sequences of this sample code for an identical CDR3. CDR3 sequence reads: CASKQGNTGELFF. The CDR3 DNA follows: TGTGCCAGTAAACAGGGAAACACCGGGGAGCTGTTTTTT. The V and J genes are TRBV19 and TRBJ2-2; the D gene is possibly TRBD1 (6 bases). Germline V gene data show CDR1 as LNHDA and CDR2 as SQIVND (reference sequence). Trimming cost V 7 bases and J 2 bases, with 8 bases left between them. The CDR3 length is 13 residues.

This clone was detected only a few times. The V call is TRBV28, the J call TRBJ2-5; 7 nucleotides match TRBD1. CDR3 length: 14 residues. Germline V gene lookup returns CDR1 MDHEN and CDR2 SYDVKM. J was trimmed by 0 bases and V by 3 bases; bases with no gene match: 1. For the CDR3, the DNA is TGTGCCAGCAGTTTCGGGACAGACCAAGAGACCCAGTACTTC. It encodes CASSFGTDQETQYF.

This chain connects TRBV7-9 to TRBJ2-7, with TRBD1 matching over 8 bases. The CDR3 is 14 amino acids. Germline-derived CDR1 and CDR2 are SEHNR and FQNEAQ (reference sequence). After removal of 5 bases from V and 1 base from J, the junction contained 4 bases not matched to a gene. The CDR3 region has the DNA TGTGCCAGCAGCACCGGGACAGGTTCCTACGAGCAGTACTTC. It codes for CASSTGTGSYEQYF.

The chain employs TRBV7-3 and TRBJ2-5; TRBD2 agrees at 12 bases. The CDR3 consists of 17 residues. Germline V gene sequence: CDR1 SGHTA, CDR2 FQGTGA. The J segment lost 2 bases and the V segment lost 1 base, leaving 5 bases of the junction unmatched. The CDR3: CASSLRGLAGGQETQYF. The CDR3 DNA follows: TGTGCCAGCAGCTTAAGAGGGCTAGCGGGGGGGCAAGAGACCCAGTACTTC.

This rearrangement joins TRBV7-8 to TRBJ2-3, with D perhaps matching TRBD2 (6 bases). Germline-derived CDR1 and CDR2 are SGHVS and FQNEAQ. V dropped 8 bases and J dropped 4 bases, with 19 bases sitting between them. This CDR3 region has 15 residues. The CDR3 spells CASLGMGQRADTQYF. The DNA of the CDR3 is TGTGCCAGCTTGGGGATGGGGCAGCGGGCAGATACGCAGTATTTT. Filled out from reference TRBV7-8 and TRBJ2-3, the complete variable domain reads GAGVSQSPRYKVAKRGQDVALRCDPISGHVSLFWYQQALGQGPEFLTYFQNEAQLDKSGLPSDRFFAERPEGSVSTLKIQRTQQEDSAVYLCASLGMGQRADTQYFGPGTRLTVL.

Regarding this clone: Compared with germline, one end of the junction differs, possibly owing to a read error. CDR3 in amino acids: CASSPDVQRGLNF. The CDR3 bases are TGTGCCAGCTCACCGGATGTACAGCGGGGCTTAAACTTC. This rearrangement joins TRBV18 to TRBJ2-7; 7 bases are a match to TRBD2. Germline V gives CDR1 KGHSH, CDR2 LQKENI. The CDR3 totals 13 residues.

The sample holds a few counts of this clone. Germline and junction disagree at one end, which may indicate a read error. V gene TRBV7-7 combines with J gene TRBJ2-7, with 9 bases identical to TRBD1. Germline CDR1 and CDR2: SSHAT and FNYEAQ (reference sequence). The CDR3 sequence is 15 residues long. The CDR3, as DNA: TGTGCTAGCAGCTCCGGGACAGGGACCTCCTACGAGCAGTACTTC. It is translated as CASSSGTGTSYEQYF.

This clone has a single count. This rearrangement joins TRBV10-1 to TRBJ2-1; D not resolved. Trimming cost V 2 bases and J 2 bases, with 7 bases left between them. This CDR3 comprises 14 residues. The germline CDR1 and CDR2 sequences are WNHNN and SYGVQD (reference sequence). The CDR3 loop reads CASSEPETYNEQFF. In nucleotides, the CDR3 is TGCGCCAGCAGTGAGCCAGAAACCTACAATGAGCAGTTCTTC.

The J gene is TRBJ1-1, the V gene TRBV28, with D hard to call. The CDR3 contains 9 residues. Germline V lookup: CDR1 MDHEN, CDR2 SYDVKM. CDR3 bases: TGTGCTTCGGGGACTGAAGCTTTCTTT. Its translation: CASGTEAFF. Filled out from reference TRBV28 and TRBJ1-1, the complete variable domain reads DVKVTQSSRYLVKRTGEKVFLECVQDMDHENMFWYRQDPGLGLRLIYFSYDVKMKEKGDIPEGYSVSREKKERFSLILESASTNQTSMYLCASGTEAFFGQGTRLTVV.

The chain couples TRBV9 to TRBJ2-3, with 11 bases aligning to TRBD2. Trimming took 1 base from V and 0 from J; bases not matched to a gene: 7. Germline V gives CDR1 SGDLS, CDR2 YYNGEE. The CDR3 covers 18 residues. The CDR3 is CASSVFSSGGSSTDTQYF. DNA for the CDR3: TGTGCCAGCAGCGTATTTTCTAGCGGGGGGTCCAGCACAGATACGCAGTATTTT. The complete variable domain, with remaining parts taken from reference TRBV9 and TRBJ2-3, reads DSGVTQTPKHLITATGQRVTLRCSPRSGDLSVYWYQQSLDQGLQFLIQYYNGEERAKGNILERFSAQQFPDLHSELNLSSLELGDSALYFCASSVFSSGGSSTDTQYFGPGTRLTVL.

The chain recombines TRBV2 with TRBJ1-1; D not certain. Germline V gene sequence: CDR1 SNHLY, CDR2 FYNNEI. The ends were cut back, 2 bases at V and 11 bases at J, with 9 bases in the middle. This CDR3 spans 11 amino acids. The CDR3 DNA reads TGTGCCAGCAGTGAACGCGGGGAGGCTTTCTTT. This gives the protein CASSERGEAFF.

The V gene is TRBV2, the J gene TRBJ2-3; 10 bases map to TRBD1. This CDR3 region has 17 residues. CDR1 and CDR2 from the germline V gene are SNHLY and FYNNEI. The V gene end was trimmed by 10 bases and the J gene end by 0 bases; junction bases not matched to a gene: 13. CDR3 DNA sequence: TGTGCCACCCCCACGGGGACAGGGGACCCTAGCACAGATACGCAGTATTTT. This gives the protein CATPTGTGDPSTDTQYF.

The chain carries TRBV27 and TRBJ1-4; 8 bases are a match to TRBD1. After removal of 5 bases from V and 8 bases from J, the junction contained 7 bases not matched to a gene. Germline-derived CDR1 and CDR2 are MNHEY and SMNVEV (reference sequence). CDR3 size: 14 residues. In DNA, the CDR3 is TGTGCCAGCAGTGCCGGACAGGGCGGCGAAAAACTGTTTTTT. The encoded protein is CASSAGQGGEKLFF.

This clone was seen a few times. V is TRBV19 and J is TRBJ1-6, with TRBD1 identical over 9 bases. Germline CDR1 LNHDA, CDR2 SQIVND (reference sequence). This CDR3 has 16 residues. V dropped 1 base and J dropped 6; count of bases not matched to a gene: 4. Here the CDR3 reads CASSIGSGQGNSPLHF. The CDR3 region has the DNA TGTGCCAGTAGTATAGGGTCGGGACAGGGTAATTCACCCCTCCACTTT.

This chain uses TRBV6-1 with TRBJ1-4; D uncertain. Deletions cut 0 bases from V and 4 bases from J, with 12 bases between. The CDR3 has 16 amino acids. In germline, CDR1 is MNHNS, CDR2 SASEGT. The DNA for the CDR3 is TGTGCCAGCAGTGAAGCGCGGGTTCATGGTAATGAAAAACTGTTTTTT. This translates into CASSEARVHGNEKLFF.

The chain joins TRBV6-5 to TRBJ1-6; no firm D call. CDR1 MNHEY and CDR2 SVGAGI come from the germline V gene. The CDR3 covers 13 residues. Trimming left V 2 bases short and J 7 bases short, with 6 bases between. CDR3 nucleotide sequence: TGTGCCAGCAGTTACGGTCTAAATTCACCCCTCCACTTT. It codes for CASSYGLNSPLHF.

The rearrangement uses TRBV7-2 and TRBJ1-5; D is undetermined. Germline V gives CDR1 SGHTA, CDR2 FQGNSA. The CDR3 extends over 15 amino acids. Trimming took 2 bases from V and 6 from J, leaving 14 bases between them. CDR3 residues: CASSLSVSAPQPQHF. The CDR3 DNA sequence: TGTGCCAGCAGCTTATCGGTTAGTGCCCCTCAGCCCCAGCATTTT. The variable domain in full, completed from reference TRBV7-2 and TRBJ1-5, reads GAGVSQSPSNKVTEKGKDVELRCDPISGHTALYWYRQSLGQGLEFLIYFQGNSAPDKSGLPSDRFSAERTGGSVSTLTIQRTQQEDSAVYLCASSLSVSAPQPQHFGDGTRLSIL.

This chain joins TRBV5-1 and TRBJ1-3, with 7 positions matching TRBD1. V was clipped by 3 bases and J by 4 bases; unmatched bases: 7. This CDR3 has 15 amino acids. From germline, CDR1 is SGHRS and CDR2 YFSETQ. The CDR3 region has the DNA TGCGCCAGCAGCTCCCGAACAGGGGACGGAAACACCATATATTTT. This translates into CASSSRTGDGNTIYF.

This clone has only one observation. The chain employs TRBV5-5 and TRBJ2-2; tentative D call: TRBD2 (5 bases). The length of the CDR3 is 16 residues. CDR1 and CDR2 from the germline V gene are SGHKS and YYEKEE (reference sequence). Between the trimmed V and J ends, which lost 6 bases and 1 base, there was a span of 16 bases. CDR3 protein: CASTPGVVLNTGELFF. The CDR3 DNA is TGTGCCAGCACACCCGGGGTTGTCCTGAACACCGGGGAGCTGTTTTTT.

CDR3 sequence: CASSQWTGSYNEQFF. The CDR3, as DNA: TGCGCCAGCAGCCAATGGACAGGGTCCTACAATGAGCAGTTCTTC. The chain couples TRBV4-1 to TRBJ2-1; TRBD1 matches at 8 bases. CDR1 and CDR2 from the germline V gene are MGHRA and YSYEKL. The J segment lost 1 base and the V segment lost 2 bases, leaving 1 base of the junction unmatched. The CDR3 length is 15 residues.

The V and J genes are TRBV7-9 and TRBJ2-1, with 7 nucleotides matching TRBD1. Germline CDR1 reads SEHNR; CDR2 reads FQNEAQ (reference sequence). With V trimmed by 3 bases and J by 7 bases, 9 bases remained unmatched. This CDR3 is 15 amino acids long. CDR3 DNA sequence: TGTGCCAGCAGCTTGGCTTGGACAGGCGTGAATGAGCAGTTCTTC. Protein: CASSLAWTGVNEQFF.

The CDR3 loop reads CASSSPERETQYF. CDR3 sequence (DNA): TGTGCCAGCAGCTCCCCGGAGCGAGAGACCCAGTACTTC. The chain links TRBV9 to TRBJ2-5; D unresolved. V dropped 4 bases and J dropped 4 bases, with 11 bases sitting between them. The V gene's germline CDR1 is SGDLS and CDR2 YYNGEE. This CDR3 region has 13 residues. The variable domain in full, with the rest retrieved from reference TRBV9 and TRBJ2-5, is DSGVTQTPKHLITATGQRVTLRCSPRSGDLSVYWYQQSLDQGLQFLIQYYNGEERAKGNILERFSAQQFPDLHSELNLSSLELGDSALYFCASSSPERETQYFGPGTRLLVL.

In its sample, this clone was seen a few times. The CDR3 DNA sequence: TGTGCCAGCAGCTTGTATACTTCGGCGGAATCAGATACGCAGTATTTT. As protein: CASSLYTSAESDTQYF. This sequence joins TRBV5-4 and TRBJ2-3, with D unresolved. Germline V gene lookup returns CDR1 SGHNT and CDR2 YYREEE (reference sequence). Deletions cut 1 base from V and 4 bases from J, with 16 bases between. CDR3 size: 16 residues. The complete variable domain, with remaining parts taken from reference TRBV5-4 and TRBJ2-3, reads ETGVTQSPTHLIKTRGQQVTLRCSSQSGHNTVSWYQQALGQGPQFIFQYYREEENGRGNFPPRFSGLQFPNYSSELNVNALELDDSALYLCASSLYTSAESDTQYFGPGTRLTVL.

The rearrangement joins TRBV5-4 to TRBJ2-7; the D gene is possibly TRBD1 (6 bases). The CDR3 sequence is 14 residues long. Germline CDR1 reads SGHNT; CDR2 reads YYREEE (reference sequence). Trimming took off 4 bases at V and 5 bases at J, with 16 bases between the two ends. CDR3 loop: CASSRGGRDHEQYF. As DNA, the CDR3 is TGTGCCAGCAGCCGAGGGGGACGAGACCACGAGCAGTACTTC.

This clone has only a few counts. This chain joins TRBV19 and TRBJ1-2; possible D gene TRBD1, 6 bases. Germline loops: CDR1 LNHDA, CDR2 SQIVND (reference sequence). This CDR3 is 13 amino acids long. V was cut by 6 bases and J by 6 bases, with 14 bases left in between. CDR3 sequence: CASSTLQGDGYTF. The CDR3 nucleotides are TGTGCCAGTAGCACATTACAGGGTGATGGCTACACCTTC.

The rearrangement uses TRBV27 and TRBJ2-1, with 9 positions matching TRBD2. Unmatched junction bases numbered 4, after V lost 1 base and J lost 6 bases. The CDR3 runs to 15 residues. Per germline, CDR1 MNHEY and CDR2 SMNVEV (reference sequence). In nucleotides, the CDR3 is TGTGCCAGCAGTTTATGGAGCGGGGGGCCCAATGAGCAGTTCTTC. Translation: CASSLWSGGPNEQFF.

This clone was picked up one time. This chain links TRBV19 with TRBJ1-2; weak D call: TRBD1 (6 bases). The CDR3 totals 13 residues. Germline CDR1 and CDR2: LNHDA and SQIVND (reference sequence). V lost 6 bases to trimming and J lost 10 bases, with 18 bases between them. Written as DNA, the CDR3 is TGTGCCAGTAGCCCGACCCTGGACAGCCTCTACACCTTC. Translated, it gives CASSPTLDSLYTF.

The rearrangement links TRBV4-1 to TRBJ1-6; 8 nucleotides match TRBD1. The CDR3 has 16 amino acids. The junction had 6 bases not matched to a gene; V was cut back by 0 bases and J by 8 bases. Germline values: CDR1 MGHRA, CDR2 YSYEKL. CDR3 coding DNA: TGCGCCAGCAGCCAAGAGGAGGACAGGGTTGATTCACCCCTCCACTTT. This encodes CASSQEEDRVDSPLHF.

The chain uses TRBV29-1 and TRBJ2-7, with 7 bases that match TRBD2. CDR1 is SQVTM, CDR2 ANQGSEA, per germline. This CDR3 is built from 14 residues. The V gene end was trimmed by 1 base and the J gene end by 9 bases; junction bases not matched to a gene: 12. DNA for the CDR3: TGCAGCGTTGAAGGACGGGACCTCCGCGGGGGGCAGTACTTC. Amino acids: CSVEGRDLRGGQYF.

Only a few counts were recorded for this clone. DNA of the CDR3: TGTGCCAGCAGTTTATCTGACAGCTACGAGCAGTACTTC. Amino acids: CASSLSDSYEQYF. The chain joins TRBV28 to TRBJ2-7; TRBD1 is a possible D gene (5 bases). Between the trimmed V and J ends, which lost 1 base and 3 bases, there was a span of 7 bases. The CDR3 has 13 amino acids. The germline V gene encodes CDR1 MDHEN and CDR2 SYDVKM.